One and the same sample provided the 18 T cell receptor beta chains below, sequenced in a study of tumor-infiltrating lymphocytes in primary liver carcinoma (dated by TCRdb to about 2017). Blood RNA was extracted from unsorted whole blood with TRIzol reagent; germline DNA came from the DNeasy Blood & Tissue kit. Sequenced on an Illumina HiSeq 2500. Using a constant-region primer and ProtoScript II reverse transcriptase, TCRbeta-specific cDNA was reverse-transcribed from 500 ng total RNA. The TCRbeta libraries were prepared through three rounds of nested multiplex PCR following a slightly modified ARM-PCR procedure. Each of the first two PCR rounds ran for approximately 10 cycles using multiplex TRBV1-TRBV30 forward primers together with a Cbeta reverse primer. Using fastp at Q25 and MiXCR, TCRdb reprocessed the public reads and kept productive beta chains. For every CDR3 protein sequence, its rows merge into one entry that carries the most common genes and DNA. This sample comprises approximately 330,000 distinct CDR3 sequences, approximately 64% of them detected only once. The ten most abundant clones make up roughly 6.5% of the sample.

The sequencing sample was made of peripheral blood. The source of these receptors is a man aged 35 to 55 with primary liver carcinoma and hepatitis B virus infection.

Turning to this clonotype: It may be a read error: a sequence one base away is much more abundant. The CDR3 DNA sequence: TGTGCCAGCAGCCGTACTAGCGGGAGGGGGGAGCGGTACTTC. This translates into CASSRTSGRGERYF. The V gene is TRBV7-9, the J gene TRBJ2-7, with 13 bases that match TRBD2. From germline, CDR1 is SEHNR and CDR2 FQNEAQ (reference sequence). The CDR3 sequence is 14 residues long.

On this clonotype: Because the CDR3 is missing its conserved closing phenylalanine or tryptophan, this is likely a read error. The CDR3 sequence: CASGYMAGYNEQFL. The CDR3 DNA reads TGTGCCAGCGGTTATATGGCAGGTTACAATGAGCAGTTCCTC. The J gene is TRBJ2-1, the V gene TRBV6-2 or TRBV6-3; D gene uncertain. Germline V CDR1 and CDR2: MNHEY, SVGEGT. The CDR3 covers 14 residues.

V is TRBV13 and J is TRBJ2-6; TRBD2 aligns across 12 bases. The CDR3 contains 17 residues. Germline trimming cut 3 bases from V and 3 bases from J; bases unmatched to any gene: 3. Per germline, CDR1 PRHDT and CDR2 FYEKMQ (reference sequence). The chain's CDR3 is CASSFTSGRRGANVLTF. CDR3 nucleotide sequence: TGTGCCAGCAGCTTTACTAGCGGGAGGCGTGGGGCCAACGTCCTGACTTTC.

About this clonotype: This may be a read error: a much more frequent sequence differs by one nucleotide. This sequence joins TRBV6-5 and TRBJ2-7; a possible D gene is TRBD1 (6 bases). The CDR3 sequence is 15 residues long. Per the germline V gene, CDR1 is MNHEY and CDR2 is SVGAGI. The CDR3, as DNA: TGTGTCAGCAGTTATGGCGACAGGAGCTCCTACGAGCAGTACTTC. Translation: CVSSYGDRSSYEQYF.

This clonotype came up many times. The chain uses TRBV12-3 or TRBV12-4 and TRBJ2-1, with D tentatively TRBD2 (6 bases). This CDR3 has 14 amino acids. The V end was cut by 3 bases, the J end by 6 bases, with 12 bases between. The CDR3 loop is CASSLALASNEQFF. The CDR3 DNA is TGTGCCAGCAGTTTGGCACTAGCAAGCAATGAGCAGTTCTTC.

This chain connects TRBV11-2 to TRBJ2-7; TRBD2 matches at 9 bases. This CDR3 is 18 amino acids long. V trimming: 6 bases; J trimming: 1 base; junction bases outside the gene matches: 16. Germline-derived CDR1 and CDR2 are SGHAT and FQNNGV. CDR3 in DNA: TGTGCCAGCAGGGTGGCGAGCGGGAGGCCCCTGGTTTCCTACGAGCAGTACTTC. Its protein product is CASRVASGRPLVSYEQYF.

This clonotype was counted at least ten times. V is TRBV4-1 and J is TRBJ1-6; weak D call: TRBD1 (5 bases). The CDR3 has 19 residues. Germline V gene data show CDR1 as MGHRA and CDR2 as YSYEKL. V lost 0 bases and J 4 bases, leaving 19 bases between the germline ends. The CDR3 sequence: CASSQDMNGAQHYNSPLHF. The CDR3 bases are TGCGCCAGCAGCCAAGATATGAACGGGGCCCAACATTATAATTCACCCCTCCACTTT.

This clonotype came up many times. This chain links TRBV5-6 with TRBJ2-1; the D is unclear. Germline assignment: CDR1 SGHDT and CDR2 YYEEEE. The V and J ends lost 0 bases and 11 bases respectively, with 12 bases between them. The CDR3 totals 13 residues. CDR3 region: CASSLGGSDQQFF. CDR3 in DNA: TGTGCCAGCAGCTTGGGGGGTTCGGATCAGCAGTTCTTC.

At least ten counts were recorded for this clonotype. V usage is TRBV12-3 or TRBV12-4 and J usage is TRBJ2-3; maybe TRBD2 (6 bases). The CDR3 has 16 residues. The V end lost 5 bases, the J end lost 2 bases, and 17 bases lay between the germline ends. The CDR3 region has the DNA TGTGCCAGCAGTCTTTCCTCGGCGGGACCCACAGATACGCAGTATTTT. Translating gives CASSLSSAGPTDTQYF.

The chain uses TRBV28 and TRBJ2-7; D ambiguous. CDR1 MDHEN and CDR2 SYDVKM come from the germline V gene. This CDR3 is 14 amino acids long. The V gene lost 5 bases and the J gene lost 4 bases, with 15 bases spanning the gap. This CDR3 is CASSPLGLGYEQYF. The CDR3 region has the DNA TGTGCCAGCAGTCCCCTAGGGTTGGGGTACGAGCAGTACTTC. Based on the CDR3 plus reference TRBV28 and TRBJ2-7, the full variable domain is DVKVTQSSRYLVKRTGEKVFLECVQDMDHENMFWYRQDPGLGLRLIYFSYDVKMKEKGDIPEGYSVSREKKERFSLILESASTNQTSMYLCASSPLGLGYEQYFGPGTRLTVT.

The chain uses TRBV28 and TRBJ2-1; perhaps D is TRBD1 or TRBD2 (6 bases each). Germline V gives CDR1 MDHEN, CDR2 SYDVKM. V gave up 6 bases and J gave up 4 bases, with 16 bases separating them. This CDR3 has 15 residues. As DNA, the CDR3 is TGTGCCAGCAGCCGCGGGACACCCCCTTACAATGAGCAGTTCTTC. It codes for CASSRGTPPYNEQFF.

A single count supports this clonotype. This sequence joins TRBV5-4 and TRBJ2-7; D is uncertain. Germline CDR1 is SGHNT and CDR2 is YYREEE (reference sequence). This CDR3 comprises 13 residues. V was pared by 3 bases and J by 7 bases, with 14 bases between. Written as DNA, the CDR3 is TGTGCCAGCAGCTCGACCCATTACGCTGAGCAGTACTTC. It encodes CASSSTHYAEQYF.

This chain links TRBV19 with TRBJ2-1; no reliable D call. The CDR3 is 12 residues long. Trimming cost V 1 base and J 7 bases, with 5 bases left between them. Germline CDR1 reads LNHDA; CDR2 reads SQIVND (reference sequence). CDR3 in amino acids: CASSIARNEQFF. In DNA, the CDR3 is TGTGCCAGTAGTATAGCGAGGAATGAGCAGTTCTTC.

With regard to this clonotype: Just one base apart from a much larger clone, this may be a read error. This rearrangement joins TRBV28 to TRBJ2-3, with a possible D match to TRBD2 (6 bases). The germline V and J ends were trimmed by 2 bases and 1 base, with 10 bases remaining between them. Germline V CDR1 and CDR2: MDHEN, SYDVKM. The CDR3 length is 15 residues. The DNA of the CDR3 is TGTGCCAGCAGTTTAGGGGCTAGCGGCACAGATACGCAGTATTTT. It codes for CASSLGASGTDTQYF.

The rearrangement links TRBV10-3 to TRBJ2-7; D is unclear. The CDR3 has 12 amino acids. Per germline, CDR1 ENHRY and CDR2 SYGVKD. CDR3 residues: CDMSEAGQEQYF. Written as DNA, the CDR3 is TGTGACATGAGTGAAGCCGGGCAAGAACAGTACTTC.

This clonotype was counted ten times or more. This chain joins TRBV11-2 and TRBJ2-7; D is ambiguous. Trimming left V 5 bases short and J 0 bases short, with 14 bases between. The CDR3 contains 15 residues. In germline, CDR1 is SGHAT, CDR2 FQNNGV. CDR3: CASSLRSGYSYEQYF. The CDR3 nucleotides read TGTGCCAGCAGCCTTCGGTCGGGTTACTCCTACGAGCAGTACTTC.

This chain connects TRBV7-9 to TRBJ2-7, with D hard to call. From germline, CDR1 is SEHNR and CDR2 FQNEAQ (reference sequence). The CDR3 covers 12 residues. V shed 5 bases and J shed 7 bases, with 12 bases lying between them. For the CDR3, the DNA is TGTGCCAGCAGCGCCCGCCCCGATGAGCAGTACTTC. Its translation is CASSARPDEQYF.

With regard to this clonotype: Mismatch with germline at one junction end may stem from a read error. This rearrangement joins TRBV10-3 to TRBJ2-5; TRBD2 agrees at 9 bases. CDR1 is ENHRY, CDR2 SYGVKD, per germline. The CDR3 consists of 13 residues. CDR3 loop: CPIKDSGSQTQYF. CDR3 bases: TGTCCCATCAAAGATAGCGGGAGCCAGACTCAGTACTTC.